The 16 T cell receptor beta chains given below trace back to one sample, sequenced in a study of CD8+ T cells in alopecia areata. Extracted RNA was reverse transcribed into cDNA, the sequencing template. Generated by immunoSEQ multiplex PCR, the TCRdb table keeps only in-frame clones and is missing some. The sample holds about 40,000 clones, roughly 90% seen once. Noted treatment: oral pan-JAK inhibitor, 5-10 mg twice daily. Specimen: CD8+ T cells sorted from blood, collected at week 24, from a patient treated with tofacitinib. All receptors come from a human donor with alopecia areata.

This clone was seen a handful of times. This chain uses TRBV6-6 with TRBJ1-5; 7 bases are shared with TRBD1. CDR1 MNHNY and CDR2 SVGAGI come from the germline V gene (reference sequence). V gave up 6 bases and J gave up 6 bases; unmatched junction bases: 11. This CDR3 comprises 15 residues. CDR3 in amino acids: CASSHGPTGSQPQHF. CDR3 sequence (DNA): TGTGCCAGCAGCCACGGGCCGACAGGGAGTCAGCCCCAGCATTTT.

V usage is TRBV27 and J usage is TRBJ2-7; D may be TRBD2 (6 bases). The CDR3 sequence is 14 residues long. Trimming cost V 5 bases and J 4 bases, with 15 bases left between them. CDR1 and CDR2 from the germline V gene are MNHEY and SMNVEV (reference sequence). In nucleotides, the CDR3 is TGTGCCAGCAGTCCTGGGACCGGGGGATACGAGCAGTACTTC. Residues: CASSPGTGGYEQYF.

This clone is medium-sized by share. The genes are TRBV7-9 and TRBJ2-1; D might be TRBD1 (6 bases). With 0 bases removed from V and 7 bases from J, the gap between germline ends came to 19 bases. CDR3 length equals 17 residues. CDR1 is SEHNR, CDR2 FQNEAQ, per germline (reference sequence). CDR3 bases: TGTGCCAGCAGCTTAGCGGGTAGTCCGGGTCAGGGGAATGAGCAGTTCTTC. Translating gives CASSLAGSPGQGNEQFF. Based on the CDR3 plus reference TRBV7-9 and TRBJ2-1, the full variable domain is DTGVSQNPRHKITKRGQNVTFRCDPISEHNRLYWYRQTLGQGPEFLTYFQNEAQLEKSRLLSDRFSAERPKGSFSTLEIQRTEQGDSAMYLCASSLAGSPGQGNEQFFGPGTRLTVL.

This sequence joins TRBV9 and TRBJ2-3; 7 bases fit TRBD2. Germline assignment: CDR1 SGDLS and CDR2 YYNGEE. The CDR3 is 17 residues long. Trimming at V came to 7 bases and at J to 0 bases, leaving 14 bases not matched to a gene. CDR3 bases: TGTGCCAGCGGGGACTATATCCCTCCCGCTAGCACAGATACGCAGTATTTT. Translation: CASGDYIPPASTDTQYF.

The chain combines TRBV15 with TRBJ2-7; 7 bases are shared with TRBD1. The V segment lost 3 bases and the J segment 2 bases; nucleotides outside the gene matches: 7. CDR1 is LNHNV and CDR2 is YYDKDF in the germline V gene (reference sequence). The CDR3 totals 15 residues. The CDR3 DNA sequence: TGTGCCACCAGCAGCCCTGGACAGGCCACCTACGAGCAGTACTTC. This codes for CATSSPGQATYEQYF.

The rearrangement links TRBV27 to TRBJ2-3, with D unresolved. The CDR3 runs 16 residues. Germline loops: CDR1 MNHEY, CDR2 SMNVEV (reference sequence). Trimming pared 3 bases from V and 6 bases from J, leaving 19 bases between. CDR3 nucleotides: TGTGCCAGCAGTTTGTTACAGCCAGAACTTGGGGATACGCAGTATTTT. Protein sequence: CASSLLQPELGDTQYF.

The chain employs TRBV19 and TRBJ2-3, with 7 positions matching TRBD2. CDR3 length equals 13 residues. The V gene end was trimmed by 4 bases and the J gene end by 4 bases; junction bases not matched to a gene: 2. Germline V CDR1 and CDR2: LNHDA, SQIVND (reference sequence). The CDR3 sequence: CASSTGGPDTQYF. CDR3 DNA: TGTGCCAGTAGTACGGGGGGTCCAGATACGCAGTATTTT.

A word on this clone: The junction differs from germline at one of its ends, possibly a read error. This chain joins TRBV28 and TRBJ2-1; 8 bases align to TRBD2. Looked up from germline, CDR1 is MDHEN and CDR2 is SYDVKM. The CDR3 length is 18 residues. The CDR3 sequence: CASSIWDLRGVSYNEQFF. The DNA of the CDR3 is TGTGCCAGCAGTATATGGGACTTGCGGGGGGTTTCCTACAATGAGCAGTTCTTC.

The chain employs TRBV9 and TRBJ1-4, with 7 bases matching TRBD1. The length of the CDR3 is 16 residues. The V and J ends lost 4 bases and 3 bases, in that order; junction bases with no gene match: 9. The germline V gene encodes CDR1 SGDLS and CDR2 YYNGEE. The CDR3 is CASSPRPGTANEKLFF. CDR3 bases: TGTGCCAGCAGCCCCCGGCCCGGGACAGCTAATGAAAAACTGTTTTTT.

The chain couples TRBV6-5 to TRBJ2-5; D may match TRBD1 or TRBD2 (6 bases each). The J call may be wrong; the DNA end is better matched by TRBJ2-7. The CDR3 contains 15 residues. Germline CDR1 MNHEY, CDR2 SVGAGI. CDR3 DNA sequence: TGTGCCAGCAGCCCCTTCCGAGGGGGGTCCCACGAGCAGTACTTC. This codes for CASSPFRGGSHEQYF.

The genes are TRBV9 and TRBJ2-3, with D possibly being TRBD1 (6 bases). CDR1 SGDLS and CDR2 YYNGEE come from the germline V gene. The CDR3 consists of 15 residues. The V gene lost 4 bases and the J gene lost 6 bases, with 18 bases spanning the gap. The CDR3 DNA is TGTGCCAGCAGCTCCTGGGACCGGGACACCGATACGCAGTATTTT. It codes for CASSSWDRDTDTQYF.

The chain uses TRBV7-9 and TRBJ2-2, with D possibly being TRBD2 (6 bases). Per germline, CDR1 SEHNR and CDR2 FQNEAQ (reference sequence). The CDR3 contains 16 residues. V was trimmed by 5 bases and J by 0 bases, leaving 13 bases between them. The CDR3 DNA reads as TGTGCCAGCAGCACAACCGGGACTTCGAACACCGGGGAGCTGTTTTTT. Its translation is CASSTTGTSNTGELFF. Complete variable domain (other parts from reference TRBV7-9 and TRBJ2-2): DTGVSQNPRHKITKRGQNVTFRCDPISEHNRLYWYRQTLGQGPEFLTYFQNEAQLEKSRLLSDRFSAERPKGSFSTLEIQRTEQGDSAMYLCASSTTGTSNTGELFFGEGSRLTVL.

The chain recombines TRBV28 with TRBJ2-7, with D tentatively TRBD1 or TRBD2 (7 bases each). The CDR3 is 14 amino acids. The V end was cut by 5 bases, the J end by 2 bases, with 13 bases between. Germline V CDR1 and CDR2: MDHEN, SYDVKM. The CDR3 is CASSTGEGPYEQYF. CDR3 DNA: TGTGCCAGCAGTACAGGGGAGGGGCCCTACGAGCAGTACTTC.

The CDR3 region is CASSLGRIYNEQFF. CDR3 DNA: TGTGCCAGCAGCTTAGGGCGGATCTACAATGAGCAGTTCTTC. The chain recombines TRBV7-2 with TRBJ2-1; no definite D call. The CDR3 length is 14 residues. Germline CDR1 and CDR2: SGHTA and FQGNSA. The V gene lost 1 base and the J gene lost 3 bases, with 7 bases spanning the gap.

The gene calls are TRBV19 and TRBJ2-7, with 8 bases that match TRBD2. Germline V gene lookup returns CDR1 LNHDA and CDR2 SQIVND (reference sequence). J gave up 2 bases and V 1 base, and 1 base lay outside the gene matches. CDR3 size: 14 residues. CDR3 loop: CASSIAGGAYEQYF. CDR3 DNA sequence: TGTGCCAGTAGTATAGCGGGGGGGGCCTACGAGCAGTACTTC.

CDR3 residues: CASSEGTGGHETQYF. The CDR3 region has the DNA TGTGCCAGCAGTGAAGGGACAGGGGGTCACGAGACCCAGTACTTC. This rearrangement joins TRBV6-1 to TRBJ2-5; the match to TRBD1 covers 10 bases. CDR3 length: 15 amino acids. The J segment lost 5 bases and the V segment lost 1 base, leaving 4 bases of the junction unmatched. Germline lookup yields CDR1 MNHNS and CDR2 SASEGT.